The clone carrying this T cell receptor beta chain has ten or more counts. Libraries used 2 million unsorted PBMCs kept frozen in RNAlater. The sample belongs to a study of neurological immune-mediated disorders. Germline values: CDR1 DFQATT, CDR2 SNEGSKA (reference sequence). CDR3 length equals 13 residues. V gave up 5 bases and J gave up 7 bases, with 17 bases separating them. The method for making cDNA was 5'RACE, and it used 10-nucleotide random UMIs. One entry per CDR3 protein results from TCRdb running MiXCR on the 5' RACE reads. The repertoire includes 55,000 to 70,000 distinct CDR3 sequences, roughly 4.9% of them detected once, and roughly 5.7% sits in the top ten.

The receptor was derived from a human donor with multiple sclerosis. The donor label of this sample is uncertain. Sequenced material: PBMCs. The chain joins TRBV20-1 to TRBJ1-1, with D possibly being TRBD1 (6 bases). Here the CDR3 reads CSALSATGYEAFF. Here the CDR3 DNA reads TGCAGTGCTCTTTCCGCGACAGGCTATGAAGCTTTCTTT.